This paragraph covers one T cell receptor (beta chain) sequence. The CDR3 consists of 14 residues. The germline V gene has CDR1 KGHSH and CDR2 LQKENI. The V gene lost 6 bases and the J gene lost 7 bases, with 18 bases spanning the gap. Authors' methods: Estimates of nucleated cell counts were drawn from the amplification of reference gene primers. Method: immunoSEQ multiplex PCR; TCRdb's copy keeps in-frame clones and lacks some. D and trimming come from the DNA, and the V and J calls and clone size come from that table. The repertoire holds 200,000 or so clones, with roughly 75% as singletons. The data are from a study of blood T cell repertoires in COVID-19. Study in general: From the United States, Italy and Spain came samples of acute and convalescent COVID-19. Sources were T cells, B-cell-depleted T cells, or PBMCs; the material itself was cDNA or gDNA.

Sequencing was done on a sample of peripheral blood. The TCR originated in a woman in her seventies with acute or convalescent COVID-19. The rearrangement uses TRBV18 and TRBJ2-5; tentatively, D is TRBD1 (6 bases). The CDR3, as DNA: TGTGCCAGCTCCCAGGACAGCTCACGGGGGACCCAGTACTTC. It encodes CASSQDSSRGTQYF.